Each of the 7 T cell receptor beta chains below was sequenced from the same sample in a study of cytomegalovirus exposure and HLA in healthy donors (TCRdb year 2017). Libraries were constructed by the immunoSEQ multiplex PCR assay. The multiplex PCR relied on a mix of 60 forward primers for TCR Vbeta segments and 13 reverse primers for TCR Jbeta segments. In its TCRdb copy, this immuneACCESS table keeps in-frame sequences only and misses some clones. Where compared with another copy, unresolved V genes explain less than half of these, and the others have no known cause. The sample table lists hundreds of thousands of clones, about 90% of them with a count of one. The top ten hold more than 2% of the sample. Sequencing was performed on PBMCs. The receptors here all came from a young woman in good health and CMV-seronegative.

This rearrangement joins TRBV4-1 to TRBJ1-5, with 12 positions matching TRBD1. CDR3 size: 20 residues. The junction had 13 bases not matched to a gene; V was cut back by 3 bases and J by 1 base. Germline V lookup: CDR1 MGHRA, CDR2 YSYEKL. In DNA, the CDR3 is TGCGCCAGCAGCCAGACCGCTGGGACAGGGGGCACGAGGAGCAATCAGCCCCAGCATTTT. This gives the protein CASSQTAGTGGTRSNQPQHF.

This clone showed up just a few times. The gene calls are TRBV10-1 and TRBJ1-3, with D unresolved. The V gene's germline CDR1 is WNHNN and CDR2 SYGVQD (reference sequence). V lost 0 bases and J lost 0, with 9 bases in between. The CDR3 is made up of 16 amino acids. The CDR3 sequence: CASSESLGFSGNTIYF. CDR3 sequence (DNA): TGCGCCAGCAGTGAGTCTTTGGGCTTCTCTGGAAACACCATATATTTT.

The chain is built from TRBV5-4 and TRBJ1-3, with TRBD1 identical over 8 bases. V lost 0 bases to trimming and J lost 1 base; unmatched junction nucleotides: 6. This CDR3 region has 17 residues. CDR1 and CDR2 (germline): SGHNT, YYREEE (reference sequence). The CDR3 region is CASSLGQGAYSGNTIYF. Written as DNA, the CDR3 is TGTGCCAGCAGCTTGGGCCAGGGGGCATATTCTGGAAACACCATATATTTT.

For the CDR3, the DNA is TGCGCCAGCAGTTCGACCCCGGGACAGGGAAGTTCACCCCTCCACTTT. Translated: CASSSTPGQGSSPLHF. The V gene is TRBV5-1, the J gene TRBJ1-6, with 9 nucleotides matching TRBD1. Germline CDR1 reads SGHRS; CDR2 reads YFSETQ. J lost 9 bases, V lost 5 bases, and 12 bases had no gene match. This CDR3 comprises 16 residues. The full variable domain, in which reference TRBV5-1 and TRBJ1-6 provide the parts outside the CDR3, is KAGVTQTPRYLIKTRGQQVTLSCSPISGHRSVSWYQQTPGQGLQFLFEYFSETQRNKGNFPGRFSGRQFSNSRSEMNVSTLELGDSALYLCASSSTPGQGSSPLHFGNGTRLTVT.

V is TRBV18 and J is TRBJ1-5; 7 nucleotides align to TRBD1. V shed 1 base and J 0 bases; nucleotides not matched to a gene: 6. The CDR3 totals 17 residues. CDR1 is KGHSH, CDR2 LQKENI, per germline. This chain's CDR3 is CASSPLKRDSSNQPQHF. The DNA of the CDR3 is TGTGCCAGCTCACCACTCAAAAGGGACAGTAGCAATCAGCCCCAGCATTTT. The full variable domain, completed using reference TRBV18 and TRBJ1-5, is NAGVMQNPRHLVRRRGQEARLRCSPMKGHSHVYWYRQLPEEGLKFMVYLQKENIIDESGMPKERFSAEFPKEGPSILRIQQVVRGDSAAYFCASSPLKRDSSNQPQHFGDGTRLSIL.

The CDR3 region has the DNA TGTGCCTGGGAATACGCCGGGACAAGGGGAAATCAGCCCCAGCATTTT. The encoded protein is CAWEYAGTRGNQPQHF. This sequence joins TRBV30 and TRBJ1-5; a weak D match, TRBD1 (6 bases). Germline loops: CDR1 GTSNPN, CDR2 SVGIG (reference sequence). The CDR3 is made up of 16 amino acids. The V gene lost 5 bases and the J gene lost 4 bases, with 21 bases spanning the gap.

About this clone itself: Other DNA sequences in the same sample also yield this CDR3. The CDR3 DNA sequence: TGTGCCAGTAGTATCCAGTCCAATCAGCCCCAGCATTTT. It translates to CASSIQSNQPQHF. The chain joins TRBV19 to TRBJ1-5; no definite D call. The CDR3 length is 13 residues. V was clipped by 3 bases and J by 3 bases, with 6 bases between them. Germline V CDR1 and CDR2: LNHDA, SQIVND (reference sequence).